This T cell receptor (beta chain) was profiled in a study of T cells in Graves' hyperthyroidism and ophthalmopathy. Study conclusions and caveats: Ophthalmopathy got predicted by the model a median about six months before its onset. Ophthalmopathy was told apart from stable hyperthyroidism by a 13 V-J model.

Amplification yielded TCR beta CDR3 regions, with RNA transcripts as the source. HTBI primers were used for first-round RT-PCR of the TCR CDR3. TCRdb redid the calling of the multiplex PCR reads with MiXCR, one entry per CDR3 protein. The sample includes fewer than 300,000 distinct CDR3 sequences, nearly 15% of them seen just once. Each diagnosis was grounded in clinical symptoms, serum thyroxine and TRAb, thyroid ultrasound, and orbital computed tomography. The blood specimen was taken at initial hyperthyroidism diagnosis, before any ophthalmopathy symptoms. Germline V gene data show CDR1 as ENHRY and CDR2 as SYGVKD. V was cut by 4 bases and J by 4 bases, with 10 bases left in between. The CDR3 totals 13 residues. This clonotype was counted at least ten times. Its antigen is currently unknown.

The clonotype originates from a woman aged 45-60 years with Graves' hyperthyroidism that later progressed to Graves' ophthalmopathy. The chain is built from TRBV10-3 and TRBJ1-1; the D is unclear. Specimen: blood. The CDR3 DNA reads as TGTGCCATCAGTGGGGCCCCGGGCACTGAAGCTTTCTTT. It is translated as CAISGAPGTEAFF.